This T cell receptor (beta chain) was observed in a study of T cells in Graves' hyperthyroidism and ophthalmopathy. Study in general: Blood was drawn when the patient was first diagnosed and still untreated.

Using RNA transcripts as the source, TCR beta CDR3 regions were amplified. First-round RT-PCR with HTBI primers amplified the TCR CDR3 region. TCRdb re-analysed the multiplex PCR reads in MiXCR, keeping a single row per CDR3 protein. The sample records 300,000 to 400,000 distinct CDR3 sequences, around 13% being singletons. The length of the CDR3 is 14 residues. Germline V gene lookup returns CDR1 DFQATT and CDR2 SNEGSKA (reference sequence). Trimming shortened V by 0 bases and J by 4 bases, and 12 bases separated the two germline ends. This clonotype was detected ten times or more. This receptor was identified in a woman aged 30 to 39 with Graves' hyperthyroidism. The rearrangement uses TRBV20-1 and TRBJ1-1; the D gene is possibly TRBD1 (6 bases). The sequenced sample was blood. The CDR3 sequence: CSARDNRVGTEAFF. The CDR3 region has the DNA TGCAGTGCTAGAGATAACAGGGTGGGCACTGAAGCTTTCTTT.